The 26 T cell receptor beta chains presented below share a single source sample, sequenced in a study of vaccination effects on CD4 cells after COVID-19. Only in-frame clones appear in the TCRdb table, and some are missing; sequencing was by immunoSEQ multiplex PCR. Counted here are about 16,000 clones, around 70% occurring once; the ten biggest clones make up approximately 9.2%. ViraFEST assay sequencing came after antigen-specific CD4+ T cells were expanded with viral peptide pools. Investigators separated out CD4+ T cells once around nine days of culture had passed. It was two doses of either the BNT162b2 or mRNA-1273 vaccine that participants received. These TCRs' antigens remain unknown. Sequenced material: CD4+ T cells from PBMCs cultured with SARS-CoV-2 spike peptides, taken after COVID-19 vaccination. These receptors originate from a human donor who received a COVID-19 vaccine.

The chain joins TRBV20-1 to TRBJ1-1; the D is unclear. This CDR3 is built from 10 residues. V was cut by 4 bases and J by 9 bases, with 9 bases left in between. The germline V gene encodes CDR1 DFQATT and CDR2 SNEGSKA (reference sequence). DNA for the CDR3: TGCAGTGCTACAATATCCCAAGCTTTCTTT. It codes for CSATISQAFF.

The chain is built from TRBV6-6 and TRBJ1-1, with D possibly TRBD1 on 6 matching bases. The length of the CDR3 is 13 residues. Germline V CDR1 and CDR2: MNHNY, SVGAGI (reference sequence). V lost 6 bases, J lost 6 bases, and 14 bases lay in between. The CDR3 DNA follows: TGTGCCAGCAGACCACAGGGAAGCGCTGAAGCTTTCTTT. Protein: CASRPQGSAEAFF.

The chain uses TRBV13 and TRBJ2-3, with TRBD2 identical over 10 bases. The germline V gene has CDR1 PRHDT and CDR2 FYEKMQ (reference sequence). The CDR3 loop spans 16 amino acids. The V and J ends lost 4 bases and 0 bases, in that order; junction bases with no gene match: 4. The CDR3 bases are TGTGCCAGCAGCTCCAGCGGGAGGGTAAGCACAGATACGCAGTATTTT. Encoded protein: CASSSSGRVSTDTQYF.

This rearrangement joins TRBV2 to TRBJ1-2; D perhaps matches TRBD1 (5 bases). Trimming stripped 6 bases from V and 5 bases from J, with 10 bases between. Germline V lookup: CDR1 SNHLY, CDR2 FYNNEI. The length of the CDR3 is 12 residues. This CDR3 reads CASRSEGYGYTF. The DNA for the CDR3 is TGTGCCAGCAGATCGGAGGGGTATGGCTACACCTTC. Based on the CDR3 plus reference TRBV2 and TRBJ1-2, the full variable domain is EPEVTQTPSHQVTQMGQEVILRCVPISNHLYFYWYRQILGQKVEFLVSFYNNEISEKSEIFDDQFSVERPDGSNFTLKIRSTKLEDSAMYFCASRSEGYGYTFGSGTRLTVV.

CDR3 protein: CAISETGTDYGYTF. The CDR3 DNA reads as TGTGCCATCAGTGAGACCGGGACAGATTATGGCTACACCTTC. The chain employs TRBV10-3 and TRBJ1-2, with TRBD1 matching 7 bases. The CDR3 contains 14 residues. Germline V gene data show CDR1 as ENHRY and CDR2 as SYGVKD. J lost 5 bases, V lost 2 bases, and 5 bases had no gene match.

This rearrangement joins TRBV3-1 (or the pseudogene TRBV3-2) to TRBJ2-3, with D possibly TRBD2 on 6 matching bases. Trimming removed 3 bases at V and 0 bases at J, with 10 bases between. Germline V gene lookup returns CDR1 LGHDT and CDR2 YNNKEL (reference sequence). The CDR3 length is 15 residues. CDR3 protein: CASSQPAGSTDTQYF. CDR3 nucleotides: TGTGCCAGCAGCCAGCCAGCGGGCAGCACAGATACGCAGTATTTT.

The rearrangement uses TRBV3-1 (or the pseudogene TRBV3-2) and TRBJ2-2; D might be TRBD1 or TRBD2, each matching 6 bases. The length of the CDR3 is 16 residues. Germline CDR1 and CDR2: LGHDT and YNNKEL (reference sequence). V was clipped by 0 bases and J by 3 bases, with 11 bases between them. CDR3 nucleotides: TGTGCCAGCAGCCAAGAAGGGGGGTGGGACACCGGGGAGCTGTTTTTT. Its translation: CASSQEGGWDTGELFF.

The V gene is TRBV5-4, the J gene TRBJ1-2; D may be TRBD1 (5 bases). The V and J ends lost 5 bases and 3 bases respectively, with 14 bases between them. CDR3 length: 14 amino acids. Germline values: CDR1 SGHNT, CDR2 YYREEE (reference sequence). As DNA, the CDR3 is TGTGCCAGCAGACGGGACGCCAAGGACTATGGCTACACCTTC. This translates into CASRRDAKDYGYTF.

The chain joins TRBV5-1 to TRBJ2-7; D is possibly TRBD2 (5 bases). Germline loops: CDR1 SGHRS, CDR2 YFSETQ. The V and J ends lost 5 bases and 3 bases respectively, with 18 bases between them. The CDR3 has 15 amino acids. The CDR3 is CASSRGSVTFYEQYF. CDR3 DNA sequence: TGCGCCAGCAGTCGTGGTAGCGTAACCTTCTACGAGCAGTACTTC.

The chain carries TRBV5-1 and TRBJ2-5; D unclear. With 0 bases removed from V and 5 bases from J, the gap between germline ends came to 11 bases. CDR1 and CDR2 from the germline V gene are SGHRS and YFSETQ. CDR3 size: 14 residues. CDR3 residues: CASSLGADRETQYF. DNA for the CDR3: TGCGCCAGCAGCTTGGGGGCAGACCGGGAGACCCAGTACTTC.

The V and J genes are TRBV7-8 and TRBJ2-6, with a tentative D call TRBD2 (5 bases). Trimming cost V 3 bases and J 4 bases, with 19 bases left between them. The CDR3 spans 18 residues. CDR1 SGHVS and CDR2 FQNEAQ come from the germline V gene. CDR3 region: CASSFRGLEYSGANVLTF. CDR3 in DNA: TGTGCCAGCAGCTTCCGAGGGCTTGAGTACTCCGGGGCCAACGTCCTGACTTTC.

J is TRBJ2-2 and V is TRBV18; D gene uncertain. V was cut by 0 bases and J by 0 bases, with 8 bases left in between. Looked up from germline, CDR1 is KGHSH and CDR2 is LQKENI. The CDR3 is 16 amino acids. The CDR3, as DNA: TGTGCCAGCTCACCACCCATTTTCGCGAACACCGGGGAGCTGTTTTTT. This sequence encodes CASSPPIFANTGELFF.

J is TRBJ2-2 and V is TRBV4-1; D not resolved. Germline V lookup: CDR1 MGHRA, CDR2 YSYEKL. The CDR3 totals 16 residues. Trimming cost V 0 bases and J 10 bases, with 18 bases left between them. CDR3 amino acids: CASSQDSRQFEVELFF. The CDR3 region has the DNA TGCGCCAGCAGCCAAGATTCGAGGCAGTTCGAAGTGGAGCTGTTTTTT.

The V and J genes are TRBV20-1 and TRBJ2-1; TRBD2 matches at 8 bases. CDR1 is DFQATT and CDR2 is SNEGSKA in the germline V gene (reference sequence). The J segment lost 8 bases and the V segment lost 3 bases, leaving 9 bases of the junction unmatched. This CDR3 has 14 amino acids. The CDR3 is CSASGVAGRDEQFF. The CDR3 bases are TGCAGTGCTAGTGGTGTAGCGGGGCGGGATGAGCAGTTCTTC.

The chain has TRBV6-5 and TRBJ1-5; D remains unclear. V was clipped by 0 bases and J by 5 bases, with 11 bases between them. Germline CDR1 and CDR2: MNHEY and SVGAGI. There are 15 residues in the CDR3. The CDR3 DNA reads TGTGCCAGCAGTTACTCTCGAGGGCCCCATCAGCCCCAGCATTTT. Translating it yields CASSYSRGPHQPQHF.

This clone appeared once. The genes are TRBV28 and TRBJ2-3, with D uncertain. CDR1 is MDHEN and CDR2 is SYDVKM in the germline V gene. Trimming pared 4 bases from V and 2 bases from J, leaving 13 bases between. The CDR3 consists of 15 residues. The CDR3 spells CASSSPPDLTDTQYF. In nucleotides, the CDR3 is TGTGCCAGCAGTTCTCCCCCCGATCTCACAGATACGCAGTATTTT.

The chain recombines TRBV30 with TRBJ1-6; a weak D match, TRBD1 (5 bases). V shed 4 bases and J shed 5 bases, with 15 bases lying between them. Germline V gene lookup returns CDR1 GTSNPN and CDR2 SVGIG (reference sequence). This CDR3 is built from 15 residues. The CDR3 DNA is TGTGCCTGGACCCGGTCTTGGGGGGATAATTCACCCCTCCACTTT. The encoded protein is CAWTRSWGDNSPLHF.

This clone was seen only once. The chain has TRBV23-1 and TRBJ1-4; 9 positions agree with TRBD1. TRBV23-1 is recorded as an ORF, its role being uncertain. The CDR3 contains 20 residues. The J segment lost 2 bases and the V segment lost 0 bases, leaving 13 bases of the junction unmatched. CDR3 sequence reads: CASSQSALRGQGRTNEKLFF. The CDR3, as DNA: TGCGCCAGCAGTCAATCGGCTTTGAGGGGACAGGGACGGACTAATGAAAAACTGTTTTTT.

The J gene is TRBJ2-1, the V gene TRBV2; D is uncertain. The V end lost 4 bases, the J end lost 9 bases, and 16 bases lay between the germline ends. This CDR3 comprises 14 residues. CDR1 and CDR2 from the germline V gene are SNHLY and FYNNEI. Here the CDR3 reads CASSGTGPNGEQFF. For the CDR3, the DNA is TGTGCCAGCAGTGGAACCGGGCCAAACGGTGAGCAGTTCTTC.

J is TRBJ2-1 and V is TRBV6-5; TRBD1 agrees at 9 bases. The J segment lost 9 bases and the V segment lost 4 bases, leaving 7 bases of the junction unmatched. Germline-derived CDR1 and CDR2 are MNHEY and SVGAGI. The CDR3 extends over 14 amino acids. CDR3: CASSSGQGGSEQFF. CDR3 DNA: TGTGCCAGCAGTTCGGGACAGGGAGGGAGTGAGCAGTTCTTC.

This clone was observed a handful of times. This chain links TRBV29-1 with TRBJ1-2; weak D call: TRBD1 (5 bases). The V and J ends lost 7 bases and 2 bases respectively, with 11 bases between them. The CDR3 is 12 amino acids. Germline V gene data show CDR1 as SQVTM and CDR2 as ANQGSEA. CDR3 sequence (DNA): TGCAGCGCTGGGACGGGCAACTATGGCTACACCTTC. Protein product: CSAGTGNYGYTF.

The V gene is TRBV6-4, the J gene TRBJ2-1; 11 positions agree with TRBD2. Losses at the gene ends were 3 bases for V and 3 bases for J; bases not matched to a gene: 1. This CDR3 region has 15 residues. Germline values: CDR1 MRHNA, CDR2 SNTAGT. Here the CDR3 reads CASSELAGDYNEQFF. In DNA, the CDR3 is TGTGCCAGCAGTGAACTAGCGGGGGACTACAATGAGCAGTTCTTC.

The rearrangement uses TRBV14 and TRBJ2-5; D is unresolved. Germline V gives CDR1 SGHDN, CDR2 FVKESK. CDR3 length: 13 amino acids. V was shortened by 5 bases and J by 4 bases, with 11 bases between the two germline ends. This CDR3 reads CASSNYLGETQYF. CDR3 DNA sequence: TGTGCCAGCAGCAATTATTTGGGAGAGACCCAGTACTTC.

V is TRBV3-1 (or the pseudogene TRBV3-2) and J is TRBJ1-2; TRBD1 agrees at 11 bases. The ends lost 3 bases at V and 4 bases at J; junction bases unmatched: 7. CDR1 is LGHDT, CDR2 YNNKEL, per germline (reference sequence). There are 16 residues in the CDR3. CDR3 sequence reads: CASSQTDRGPGYGYTF. The CDR3 nucleotides are TGTGCCAGCAGCCAGACGGACAGGGGGCCTGGCTATGGCTACACCTTC.

This clone was detected only a few times. The chain joins TRBV7-6 to TRBJ2-5; 10 bases are shared with TRBD1. J was trimmed by 4 bases and V by 5 bases; bases with no gene match: 4. Germline-derived CDR1 and CDR2 are SGHVS and FNYEAQ. The CDR3 runs to 14 residues. The CDR3 spells CASSKGQGGETQYF. CDR3 sequence (DNA): TGTGCCAGCAGCAAAGGACAGGGGGGAGAGACCCAGTACTTC. Complete variable domain (other parts from reference TRBV7-6 and TRBJ2-5): GAGVSQSPRYKVTKRGQDVALRCDPISGHVSLYWYRQALGQGPEFLTYFNYEAQQDKSGLPNDRFSAERPEGSISTLTIQRTEQRDSAMYRCASSKGQGGETQYFGPGTRLLVL.

V gene TRBV5-6 combines with J gene TRBJ2-7, with D maybe TRBD1 (6 bases). Trimming pared 2 bases from V and 2 bases from J, leaving 17 bases between. CDR3 length: 16 amino acids. The germline V gene encodes CDR1 SGHDT and CDR2 YYEEEE. The CDR3, as DNA: TGTGCCAGCAGCTTAGGATCTGGACAGAGGCCCTACGAGCAGTACTTC. Translating gives CASSLGSGQRPYEQYF.